Presented here are 7 T cell receptor beta chains from one specimen sequenced in a study of T cell repertoires in cytomegalovirus infection. In TCRdb, the reads were re-called with MiXCR into one record per CDR3 protein. The sample consists of fewer than 1,000,000 distinct CDR3 sequences, roughly 30% of them appearing once. These receptors have no identified antigens. Material: cultured CD8+ T cells from PBMCs, obtained from culture after CMV antigen stimulation. The source is a human donor in good health (CMV status not recorded). Some clones in this sample may be carry-over from other donors' samples.

CDR3 sequence reads: CASSYSDGYTF. In DNA form, the CDR3 reads TGTGCCAGCAGCTACTCCGATGGCTACACCTTC. The chain couples TRBV5-4 to TRBJ1-2; no reliable D call. Trimming left V 3 bases short and J 6 bases short, with 6 bases between. Germline V CDR1 and CDR2: SGHNT, YYREEE (reference sequence). The CDR3 spans 11 residues.

This clonotype was recorded many times. The chain is built from TRBV5-1 and TRBJ1-1; no clear D gene. The CDR3 extends over 18 amino acids. Deletions cut 0 bases from V and 3 bases from J, with 21 bases between. The germline gives CDR1 SGHRS, CDR2 YFSETQ. CDR3 sequence reads: CASSLADGPTTLDTEAFF. CDR3 sequence (DNA): TGCGCCAGCAGCTTGGCCGACGGACCGACCACCCTGGACACTGAAGCTTTCTTT. The full variable domain, rest sourced from reference TRBV5-1 and TRBJ1-1, is KAGVTQTPRYLIKTRGQQVTLSCSPISGHRSVSWYQQTPGQGLQFLFEYFSETQRNKGNFPGRFSGRQFSNSRSEMNVSTLELGDSALYLCASSLADGPTTLDTEAFFGQGTRLTVV.

There are many counts of this clonotype. The V and J genes are TRBV7-6 and TRBJ2-1; 7 positions match TRBD1. Germline CDR1 reads SGHVS; CDR2 reads FNYEAQ. V lost 5 bases to trimming and J lost 8 bases; unmatched junction nucleotides: 9. CDR3 length: 14 residues. CDR3 loop: CASSRWTGEDEQFF. The CDR3 coding sequence is TGTGCCAGCAGCCGTTGGACAGGCGAGGATGAGCAGTTCTTC.

The J gene is TRBJ2-5, the V gene TRBV6-5, with a possible D match to TRBD1 (6 bases). CDR1 is MNHEY and CDR2 is SVGAGI in the germline V gene. Deletions cut 6 bases from V and 0 bases from J, with 20 bases between. The CDR3 consists of 17 residues. Here the CDR3 reads CASSDPLLRGYQETQYF. The CDR3 DNA follows: TGTGCCAGCAGCGACCCCCTCCTCAGGGGCTACCAAGAGACCCAGTACTTC.

This clonotype has just a few counts. The chain has TRBV6-1 and TRBJ1-5; D might be TRBD1 (5 bases). Germline V gives CDR1 MNHNS, CDR2 SASEGT. The length of the CDR3 is 17 residues. Deletions cut 8 bases from V and 4 bases from J, with 24 bases between. The CDR3 region has the DNA TGTGCCAGCCACGCAAGACGGGGGGACTGGAGGAATCAGCCCCAGCATTTT. It translates to CASHARRGDWRNQPQHF.

The chain recombines TRBV6-5 with TRBJ1-6; D remains unclear. From germline, CDR1 is MNHEY and CDR2 SVGAGI. V lost 0 bases and J lost 3, with 6 bases in between. The CDR3 extends over 15 amino acids. This CDR3 reads CASSYSRDYNSPLHF. CDR3 DNA: TGTGCCAGCAGTTACTCTCGCGACTATAATTCACCCCTCCACTTT.

This chain uses TRBV9 with TRBJ1-2; a weak D match, TRBD1 (6 bases). Per germline, CDR1 SGDLS and CDR2 YYNGEE. Deletions cut 0 bases from V and 3 bases from J, with 15 bases between. CDR3 length: 16 amino acids. The CDR3 protein is CASSVVVGGAYYGYTF. CDR3 sequence (DNA): TGTGCCAGCAGCGTAGTGGTAGGGGGAGCATACTATGGCTACACCTTC.